The clone carrying this T cell receptor (beta chain) was picked up a small number of times. The antigen is unknown. Time point defined: persistent/refractory GD, antithyroid drugs over 5 years with positive TRAb. PBMC RNA was the source of the TCR library. The authors drew around 9 milliliters of peripheral blood into EDTA tubes. CDR3 size: 18 residues. V dropped 5 bases and J dropped 6; count of bases not matched to a gene: 15. This specimen belongs to a study of regulatory T cells in long-lasting Graves disease. Study-wide results and caveats: Favoring TRBV28, TRBJ1-2 and TRBJ2-5 was a feature seen in persistent disease. Analyses excluded thyroid tissue, covering peripheral blood alone. Persistent cases of Graves' showed reduced TCR diversity relative to newly diagnosed patients.

CDR3 regions were amplified by Arm-PCR using iRepertoire HTBI primers to build TCR beta libraries. TCRdb analysed the multiplex PCR reads with MiXCR anew, one entry per CDR3 protein. This table has fewer than 600,000 distinct CDR3 sequences, around a fifth appearing once. This chain connects TRBV12-3 or TRBV12-4 to TRBJ2-2; 10 bases are shared with TRBD1. The sequences come from peripheral blood mononuclear cells (PBMCs), collected when the disease was refractory, from a patient treated with antithyroid drugs. The TCR originated in a female donor with Graves disease. CDR3 region: CASSPGQGLGLYPGELFF. The CDR3, as DNA: TGTGCCAGCAGTCCGGGACAGGGGTTGGGACTCTACCCCGGGGAGCTGTTTTTT.